This is a list of T cell receptor beta chains from one sample in a study of blood T cell repertoires in COVID-19. Assay used: immunoSEQ multiplex PCR; TCRdb lists only in-frame clones, some missing. The sample records more than 110,000 clones, around 89% being singletons. Sequences were obtained from peripheral blood. These receptors all come from a woman aged 80 or over with acute or convalescent COVID-19. Both conserved end residues are part of each CDR3.

V gene	CDR3 length	J gene	CDR3 protein
TRBV19	14	TRBJ1-2	CASSIGGGAYGYTF
TRBV7-2	14	TRBJ1-6	CASSLTGVDSPLHF
TRBV19	15	TRBJ1-5	CASSTSDRGYQPQHF
TRBV7-8	14	TRBJ1-2	CASSSPGTNYGYTF
TRBV2	16	TRBJ1-6	CASSVGTGAWNSPLHF
TRBV7-2	14	TRBJ2-7	CASSLIGPEGEQYF
TRBV18	15	TRBJ1-1	CASSPPAGRETEAFF
TRBV14	16	TRBJ1-4	CASSQVRDSTNEKLFF
TRBV5-4	13	TRBJ2-7	CASSLGTDYEQYF
TRBV7-9	15	TRBJ1-1	CASSPPGGENTEAFF
TRBV30	13	TRBJ1-6	CAWTTGGNSPLHF
TRBV6-5	14	TRBJ1-2	CASSVAGGGYGYTF
TRBV12-3/TRBV12-4	13	TRBJ2-3	CASSSPTYRTQYF
TRBV27	12	TRBJ2-7	CASSLLGDEQYF
TRBV27	15	TRBJ1-1	CASSIQQGANTEAFF
TRBV6-5	14	TRBJ1-6	CASSSGVPISPLHF
TRBV11-3	16	TRBJ2-2	CASSSLAGTGSGELFF
TRBV5-1	15	TRBJ2-2	CASSSREIGTGELFF
TRBV7-9	17	TRBJ1-5	CASSLAYSTYSNQPQHF
TRBV6-5	14	TRBJ1-1	CASRTGQGHTEAFF
TRBV18	15	TRBJ2-2	CASSPGQTNTGELFF
TRBV6-5	15	TRBJ1-5	CASSYSRGTGGPQHF
TRBV21-1	15	TRBJ1-2	CASSKLGGGYYGYTF
TRBV5-1	14	TRBJ2-1	CASSLGQSYNEQFF
TRBV5-1	14	TRBJ1-5	CASSLGTAPGPQHF
TRBV5-4	15	TRBJ2-3	CASSLGLAGTDTQYF
TRBV19	15	TRBJ1-1	CASSIGRGAATEAFF
TRBV7-6	14	TRBJ1-6	CASSLREKNSPLHF
TRBV3-1/TRBV3-2	13	TRBJ1-2	CASSPRDIFGYTF
TRBV9	16	TRBJ2-3	CASSVGERGVADTQYF
TRBV19	16	TRBJ2-7	CASSPFGQGLTYEQYF
TRBV9	15	TRBJ1-6	CASSVGRVGNSPLHF
TRBV7-2	15	TRBJ2-2	CASSLDRWNTGELFF
TRBV28	15	TRBJ1-5	CATQGPNHSNQPQHF
TRBV27	15	TRBJ1-6	CASSLAGFWNSPLHF
TRBV5-4	16	TRBJ2-3	CASSSRDRGFADTQYF
TRBV3-1/TRBV3-2	16	TRBJ1-3	CASSQGWQGQGNTIYF